This TCR beta chain was profiled in a study of blood T cell repertoires in COVID-19. Study-level information: Italy, Spain and the United States were the sources of the convalescent and acute COVID-19 samples. Nucleic acid was either cDNA or gDNA, and it came from T cells, B-cell-depleted T cells, or PBMCs.

Trimming at V came to 4 bases and at J to 2 bases, leaving 11 bases not matched to a gene. Looked up from germline, CDR1 is KGHSH and CDR2 is LQKENI. The CDR3 is made up of 17 amino acids. Per the original methods: Counts of nucleated cells, estimated from reference gene primer amplification, were obtained. Only in-frame clones appear in the TCRdb table, and some are missing; sequencing was by immunoSEQ multiplex PCR. That table supplies the V and J calls and clone size; D and trimming were determined from the DNA. This sample has 72,000 or so clones, with around 90% found just once. This chain uses TRBV18 with TRBJ1-1; 9 nucleotides match TRBD1. The TCR originated in a man aged 50 to 59 with active COVID-19. Sequencing was carried out using peripheral blood. CDR3 DNA: TGTGCCAGCTCACGCCTGGGACAGGGAGGGTCCAACACTGAAGCTTTCTTT. Residues: CASSRLGQGGSNTEAFF.